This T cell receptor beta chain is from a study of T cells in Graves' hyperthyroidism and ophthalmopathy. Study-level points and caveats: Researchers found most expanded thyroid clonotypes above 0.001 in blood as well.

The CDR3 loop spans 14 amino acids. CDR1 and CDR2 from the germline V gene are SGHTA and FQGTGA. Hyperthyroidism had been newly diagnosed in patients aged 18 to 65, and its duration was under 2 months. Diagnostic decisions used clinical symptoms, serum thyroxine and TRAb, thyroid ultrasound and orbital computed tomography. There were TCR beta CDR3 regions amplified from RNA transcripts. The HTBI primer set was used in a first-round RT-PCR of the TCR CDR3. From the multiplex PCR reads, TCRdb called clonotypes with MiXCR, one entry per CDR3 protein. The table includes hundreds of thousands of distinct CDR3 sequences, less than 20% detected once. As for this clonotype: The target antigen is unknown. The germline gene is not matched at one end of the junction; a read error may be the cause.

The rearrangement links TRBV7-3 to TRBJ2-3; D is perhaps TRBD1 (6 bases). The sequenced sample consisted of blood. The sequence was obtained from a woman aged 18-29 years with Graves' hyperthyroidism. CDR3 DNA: TGTGCCGGCAGCCGAGGGGGAAGGGGAGATACGCAGTATTTT. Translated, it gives CAGSRGGRGDTQYF.